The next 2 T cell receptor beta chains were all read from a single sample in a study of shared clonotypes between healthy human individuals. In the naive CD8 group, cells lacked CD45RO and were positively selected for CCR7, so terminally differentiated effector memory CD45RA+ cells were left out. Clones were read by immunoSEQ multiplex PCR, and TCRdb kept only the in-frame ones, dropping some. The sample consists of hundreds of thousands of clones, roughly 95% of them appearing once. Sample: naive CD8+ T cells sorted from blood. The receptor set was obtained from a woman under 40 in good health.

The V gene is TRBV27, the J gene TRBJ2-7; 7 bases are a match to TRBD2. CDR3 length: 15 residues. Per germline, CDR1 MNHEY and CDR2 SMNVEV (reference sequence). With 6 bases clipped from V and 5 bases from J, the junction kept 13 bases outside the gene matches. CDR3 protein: CASSPGTNTAHEQYF. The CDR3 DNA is TGTGCCAGCAGCCCTGGGACTAACACAGCACACGAGCAGTACTTC.

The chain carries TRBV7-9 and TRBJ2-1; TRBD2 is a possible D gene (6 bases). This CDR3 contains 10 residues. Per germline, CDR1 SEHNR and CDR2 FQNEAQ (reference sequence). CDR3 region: CTGGDNEQFF. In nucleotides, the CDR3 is TGTACGGGCGGGGACAATGAGCAGTTCTTC.